Sequencing of this T cell receptor beta chain was carried out in a study of shared clonotypes between healthy human individuals. Whole-study findings and limits: Rarefaction analysis demonstrated incomplete sorted-subset sequencing notwithstanding large depth. Between four donors, naive CD4 clonotypes were shared at a level of roughly 5.5%.

Over several immunoSEQ plates, each subset's genomic DNA was distributed in even portions. Replicate sorted-subset PCRs were loaded with 150 to 250 ng DNA, 30,000 to 35,000 T cell genomes. Generated by immunoSEQ multiplex PCR, the TCRdb table keeps only in-frame clones and is missing some. The data hold some 1,900,000 clones, with 85% to 95% observed a single time. Of note for this clone: Its antigen is undetermined.

It was CD45RO-negative cells, positively selected for CCR7, that made up naive CD8 cells, with terminally differentiated effector memory CD45RA+ cells excluded. Germline lookup yields CDR1 MDHEN and CDR2 SYDVKM. Germline trimming cut 7 bases from V and 2 bases from J; bases unmatched to any gene: 7. CDR3 length: 16 amino acids. The chain recombines TRBV28 with TRBJ2-1; 11 nucleotides agree with TRBD2. The sequence derives from a man aged 18-30 years in good health. Source material: naive CD8+ T cells sorted from blood. This CDR3 reads CASTVTSGVPYNEQFF. The CDR3 DNA reads TGTGCCAGCACCGTGACTAGCGGGGTACCCTACAATGAGCAGTTCTTC.